These 11 T cell receptor beta chains were sequenced from one sample in a study of blood T cell repertoires in COVID-19. The data were produced by immunoSEQ multiplex PCR, yet TCRdb's version contains in-frame clones alone and is incomplete. The sample gives some 190,000 clones, about four fifths of which show up once; 3% to 3.5% is in the top ten. Sequenced material: PBMCs or T cells enriched from blood (not recorded which). The receptor source for this set is a young woman who had been exposed to COVID-19.

The chain links TRBV5-4 to TRBJ2-3, with 9 bases fitting TRBD2. CDR1 SGHNT and CDR2 YYREEE come from the germline V gene (reference sequence). The CDR3 covers 17 residues. Germline trimming cut 1 base from V and 0 bases from J; bases unmatched to any gene: 6. CDR3 sequence (DNA): TGTGCCAGCAGCTTGTATGTCGCGGGGGGGAGCACAGATACGCAGTATTTT. Amino acid sequence: CASSLYVAGGSTDTQYF.

This clone appeared once. This chain uses TRBV6-1 with TRBJ1-2; 9 nucleotides match TRBD1. J was trimmed by 8 bases and V by 2 bases; bases with no gene match: 9. This CDR3 is built from 15 residues. Germline lookup yields CDR1 MNHNS and CDR2 SASEGT. The DNA for the CDR3 is TGTGCCAGCAGTGAAAGGACAGGGGAAAGAGGCGGCTACACCTTC. This gives the protein CASSERTGERGGYTF.

The CDR3 DNA reads as TGTGCCAGTAGTATGAATACTGGACAGGGTATAGGCTACACCTTC. Protein sequence: CASSMNTGQGIGYTF. The J gene is TRBJ1-2, the V gene TRBV19; 8 bases are shared with TRBD1. V gave up 3 bases and J gave up 8 bases; unmatched junction bases: 11. The germline V gene encodes CDR1 LNHDA and CDR2 SQIVND (reference sequence). The CDR3 loop spans 15 amino acids.

This clone was seen only once. The chain uses TRBV5-4 and TRBJ1-1; D uncertain. Germline CDR1 reads SGHNT; CDR2 reads YYREEE (reference sequence). V was shortened by 0 bases and J by 3 bases, with 12 bases between the two germline ends. The CDR3 runs 15 residues. CDR3 sequence: CASSLGRGGYTEAFF. The DNA of the CDR3 is TGTGCCAGCAGCTTGGGCAGAGGTGGATACACTGAAGCTTTCTTT.

V usage is TRBV19 and J usage is TRBJ2-3; D possibly corresponds to TRBD2 (5 bases). Germline values: CDR1 LNHDA, CDR2 SQIVND (reference sequence). The CDR3 consists of 16 residues. V was cut by 3 bases and J by 2 bases, with 15 bases left in between. The CDR3 here is CASSIREGVSTDTQYF. Here the CDR3 DNA reads TGTGCCAGTAGTATTCGGGAAGGTGTTTCCACAGATACGCAGTATTTT. Filled out from reference TRBV19 and TRBJ2-3, the complete variable domain reads DGGITQSPKYLFRKEGQNVTLSCEQNLNHDAMYWYRQDPGQGLRLIYYSQIVNDFQKGDIAEGYSVSREKKESFPLTVTSAQKNPTAFYLCASSIREGVSTDTQYFGPGTRLTVL.

In its sample, this clone was seen a few times. The chain joins TRBV15 to TRBJ1-2, with D possibly TRBD1 on 5 matching bases. The CDR3 loop spans 13 amino acids. In germline, CDR1 is LNHNV, CDR2 YYDKDF (reference sequence). V was shortened by 9 bases and J by 1 base, with 12 bases between the two germline ends. The CDR3 DNA sequence: TGTGCCACTAGAGACAGTTTTAACTATGGCTACACCTTC. Translated: CATRDSFNYGYTF. Full variable domain (remainder filled in from reference TRBV15 and TRBJ1-2): DAMVIQNPRYQVTQFGKPVTLSCSQTLNHNVMYWYQQKSSQAPKLLFHYYDKDFNNEADTPDNFQSRRPNTSFCFLDIRSPGLGDTAMYLCATRDSFNYGYTFGSGTRLTVV.

The table lists this clone with a count of one. The chain recombines TRBV12-3 or TRBV12-4 with TRBJ2-1; 11 bases map to TRBD2. The CDR3 sequence is 13 residues long. After removal of 1 base from V and 10 bases from J, the junction contained 0 bases not matched to a gene. The DNA of the CDR3 is TGTGCCAGCAGTTTAGGGACTAGCGGGGAGCAGTTCTTC. Protein product: CASSLGTSGEQFF.

This chain uses TRBV12-3 or TRBV12-4 with TRBJ2-7, with 9 bases fitting TRBD1. With V trimmed by 6 bases and J by 9 bases, 6 bases remained unmatched. CDR3 length: 12 amino acids. The CDR3 DNA sequence: TGTGCCAGCAGCGATACAGGGGGCGGGCAGTACTTC. Translating gives CASSDTGGGQYF.

This chain joins TRBV27 and TRBJ1-3; possibly TRBD1 for D (5 bases). Germline CDR1 reads MNHEY; CDR2 reads SMNVEV (reference sequence). The CDR3 has 11 residues. Trimming shortened V by 7 bases and J by 7 bases, and 8 bases separated the two germline ends. The CDR3 region has the DNA TGTGCCAGCATGGGGGGGAACACCATATATTTT. This sequence encodes CASMGGNTIYF.

The V gene is TRBV7-9, the J gene TRBJ2-1; TRBD2 agrees at 12 bases. Losses at the gene ends were 5 bases for V and 6 bases for J; bases not matched to a gene: 5. Germline V CDR1 and CDR2: SEHNR, FQNEAQ (reference sequence). The CDR3 is 15 amino acids. CDR3 region: CASSLLAGGTNEQFF. CDR3 sequence (DNA): TGTGCCAGCAGCCTTCTAGCGGGGGGGACCAATGAGCAGTTCTTC.

The chain has TRBV27 and TRBJ2-7; 8 positions match TRBD2. This CDR3 has 15 amino acids. Trimming took 6 bases from V and 4 from J; bases not matched to a gene: 11. Per germline, CDR1 MNHEY and CDR2 SMNVEV (reference sequence). The CDR3 region has the DNA TGTGCCAGCAGCCACCGAGGTCGGGGGGGGTACGAGCAGTACTTC. It codes for CASSHRGRGGYEQYF.